This entry concerns a single TCR beta chain. V was shortened by 5 bases and J by 1 base, with 18 bases between the two germline ends. This CDR3 region has 17 residues. Per the germline V gene, CDR1 is SGHAT and CDR2 is FQNNGV. The sample belongs to a study of blood T cell repertoires in COVID-19. Produced via immunoSEQ multiplex PCR; TCRdb's table is partial and in-frame only. Among 150,000 or so clones listed, 81% were seen once. The receptor comes from a woman in her thirties or forties with acute COVID-19. The sequencing input was PBMCs or T cells enriched from blood (not recorded which). This chain joins TRBV11-2 and TRBJ2-1, with D possibly being TRBD2 (5 bases). This CDR3 is CASSQRASSLSYNEQFF. The DNA for the CDR3 is TGTGCCAGCAGCCAACGGGCTAGCTCCCTTTCCTACAATGAGCAGTTCTTC.